Listed below are T cell receptor beta chains from one sample, sequenced in a study of read filtering for tumor transcriptome and immune sequencing. TCRdb reprocessed the reads with MiXCR, giving one entry per CDR3 protein. The sample lists roughly 46,000 distinct CDR3 sequences; more than 10% were seen once. Sequences were obtained from a population of CD138-negative cells sorted from bone marrow. Receptor source: a donor aged 40 or over with multiple myeloma. The conserved cysteine and the conserved F or W are not part of the CDR3 here. Each record gives: V gene, clone size, CDR3 protein. Rows may omit the clone size; those that give it use once, few, many or a size class.

>TRBV5-1|few
ASNLILANIGELF
>TRBV5-1|many
ASSLDRDNEKLF
>TRBV7-2|medium-sized
ASSLDAGTSGRASYNEQF
>TRBV20-1|-
SARGTGETYGYT
>TRBV20-1|many
SARDGASFDRGRYNEQF
>TRBV2|many
ASRDKGYINQPQH
>TRBV6-1|few
ASSETLAGGYAYAKNIKY
>TRBV7-6|many
ASSPLTESEPQH
>TRBV5-1|many
ASSWDPVQDSPLH
>TRBV7-2|many
ASSLTGGSYNEQF
>TRBV4-1|many
ASRRDTSYNEQF
>TRBV5-1|many
ASSHRDRPSYEQY
>TRBV5-1|-
ASSIRPDDETQY
>TRBV3-1|many
ASSQRGRETQY
>TRBV3-1|many
ASSQGLLNTGELF
>TRBV11-2|many
ASSLFERERETQY
>TRBV7-8|many
ASSLAKGTNEQF
>TRBV20-1|many
SAPLRIAGVRDTQY
>TRBV7-2|many
ASSSTGINQPQH
>TRBV7-9|many
ASSLAHGSSVNEQF
>TRBV20-1|many
SARGGQTSGTAYNEQF
>TRBV1|many
TSSVTGQSHQYEQF
>TRBV12-3/TRBV12-4|many
ASSLREGNTEAF
>TRBV5-1|many
ASSFVTESSYEQY
>TRBV15|many
ATSRDPTGGQPQH
>TRBV30|many
AWSSNSNQPQH
>TRBV3-1|many
ASSRGGHQPQH
>TRBV11-3|many
ASRRASGAPTDTQY
>TRBV28|few
ASSLISYEQY
>TRBV29-1|many
SGVVTDNTEAF
>TRBV6-5|many
ASGGGAGDTYEQY
>TRBV29-1|many
SVTSGRAGTDTQY
>TRBV5-6|many
ASSLAVGNQPQH
>TRBV12-3/TRBV12-4|many
ASSRDRGSEAF
>TRBV21-1|many
ARMKRAGGNEQF
>TRBV30|many
AWSPGIYGYT
>TRBV5-1|many
ASSFEAGAGELF
>TRBV29-1|many
SALDRGRTNEQF
>TRBV7-9|few
ASSSDRGGQTQY
>TRBV12-3/TRBV12-4|many
ASSPARRLAVAYNEQF
>TRBV11-3|many
ASSSLGTRQF
>TRBV5-1|few
ASGLNRETQY
>TRBV20-1|many
SANRMSYGYT
>TRBV7-2|many
ASSFLAGTGELF
>TRBV20-1|many
SAIGPGEDTQY
>TRBV20-1|many
SARDRVSTEAF
>TRBV7-3|many
ASSLGGPTDTQY
>TRBV28|many
ASSLSGGYALV
>TRBV15|few
ATSTSGSTDTQY
>TRBV20-1|many
SAIGTSGIGEQY
>TRBV7-9|many
ASSLALGGAGEKLF
>TRBV3-1|many
ASSQGWDRDEKLF
>TRBV2|-
ASSKDLSGTDTQY
>TRBV28|many
ASLGGKETQY
>TRBV7-2|many
ASSQGLPTGELF
>TRBV6-2/TRBV6-3|many
ASSTAGRDEQF
>TRBV20-1|many
SAKGLAGNEQF